This TCR beta chain is from a study of glioma-infiltrating T cells. Study-wide background: WHO grade II oligodendrogliomas or astrocytomas, plus non-recurrent WHO grade IV glioblastomas, were sampled. Notes on the study in general: Non-neoplastic patients had below-expected tissue-blood divergence, while all gliomas exceeded expectation. A blood CDR3 motif signature was depleted in highly divergent patients.

A word on this clonotype: Antigen: not known.

The V end lost 4 bases, the J end lost 6 bases, and 10 bases lay between the germline ends. The CDR3 is 12 residues long. The germline V gene has CDR1 MGHDK and CDR2 SYGVNS. Using RNA template, CDR3s of TCR alpha and beta were amplified with iRepertoire arm-PCR. TCRdb called the multiplex PCR reads again in MiXCR, with one record for every CDR3 protein. Among more than 300,000 distinct CDR3 sequences listed, 41% were seen once. J is TRBJ2-7 and V is TRBV25-1; maybe TRBD2 (5 bases). This receptor was taken from a human donor with low-grade glioma or glioblastoma, undergoing nonglioma brain surgery, or in good health (not recorded which). Sequenced sample: glioma tissue, nonneoplastic brain tissue, or PBMCs (not recorded which). CDR3 sequence: CASSAIAGEQYF. CDR3 sequence (DNA): TGTGCCAGCAGTGCAATCGCGGGCGAGCAGTACTTC.